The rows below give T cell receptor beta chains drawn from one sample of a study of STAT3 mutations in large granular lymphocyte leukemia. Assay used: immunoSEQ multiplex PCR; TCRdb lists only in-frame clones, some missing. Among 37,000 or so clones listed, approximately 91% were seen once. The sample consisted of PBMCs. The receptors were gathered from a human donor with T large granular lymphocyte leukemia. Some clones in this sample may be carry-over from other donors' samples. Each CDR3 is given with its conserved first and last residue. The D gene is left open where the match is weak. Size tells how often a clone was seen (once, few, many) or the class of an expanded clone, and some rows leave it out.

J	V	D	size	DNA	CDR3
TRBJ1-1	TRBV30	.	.	TGTGCCTGGAGTGTTATGAACACTGAAGCTTTCTTT	CAWSVMNTEAFF
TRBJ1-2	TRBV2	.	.	TGTGCCAGCAGCTCGGCAGTGACCTATGGCTACACCTTC	CASSSAVTYGYTF
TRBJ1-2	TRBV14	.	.	TGTGCCAGCAGCCAAGGCTCGGCAGACGGAATCTATGGCTACACCTTC	CASSQGSADGIYGYTF
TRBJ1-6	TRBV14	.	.	TGTGCCAGCAGCCAAGAAGGGCTTAATTCACCCCTCCACTTT	CASSQEGLNSPLHF
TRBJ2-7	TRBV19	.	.	TGTGCCAGTAGTATCCTTGGGGGGGCCTTCGACGAGCAGTACTTC	CASSILGGAFDEQYF
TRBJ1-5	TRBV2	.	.	TGTGCCAGCACTTGGGCCGCCAATCAGCCCCAGCATTTT	CASTWAANQPQHF
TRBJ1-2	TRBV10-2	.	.	TGCGCCAGCAGAGAGGGACATGGAAACTATGGCTACACCTTC	CASREGHGNYGYTF
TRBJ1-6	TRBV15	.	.	TGTGCCACCAGCAGAGATTTGAATTCACCCCTCCACTTT	CATSRDLNSPLHF
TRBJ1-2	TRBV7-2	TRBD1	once	TGTGCCAGCAGCCCTAGGACAGGGCACGGCTACACCTTC	CASSPRTGHGYTF
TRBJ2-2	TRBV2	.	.	TGTGCCAGAACGACAGATGTGAACACCGGGGAGCTGTTTTTT	CARTTDVNTGELFF
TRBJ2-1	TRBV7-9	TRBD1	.	TGTGCCAGCAGCGAAACAGGGGTTTGGAGCAATGAGCAGTTCTTC	CASSETGVWSNEQFF
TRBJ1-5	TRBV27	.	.	TGTGCCAGCAGGGAAGGTAGGGGCAATCAGCCCCAGCATTTT	CASREGRGNQPQHF
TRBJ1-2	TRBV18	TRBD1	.	TGTGCCAGCTCACCAATGGGACAGGGCAACTATGGCTACACCTTC	CASSPMGQGNYGYTF
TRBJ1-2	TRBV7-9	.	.	TGTGCCAGCAGCTTTGAGGGGGGTGGCTACACCTTC	CASSFEGGGYTF
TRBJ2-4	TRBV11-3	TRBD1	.	TGTGCCAGCAGCTTAGGAGGGGGCCCAGTAGACATTCAGTACTTC	CASSLGGGPVDIQYF
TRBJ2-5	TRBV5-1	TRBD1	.	TGCGCCAGCAGCCTAAACAGGGGGTACCACCAAGAGACCCAGTACTTC	CASSLNRGYHQETQYF
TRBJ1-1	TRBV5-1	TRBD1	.	TGCGCCAGCCGACAGGGGGCGTACACTGAAGCTTTCTTT	CASRQGAYTEAFF
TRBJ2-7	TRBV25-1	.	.	TGTGCCAGCAGCAGCGACGTAACCTACGAGCAGTACTTC	CASSSDVTYEQYF
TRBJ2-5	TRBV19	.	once	TGTGCCAGTAGTATGGACAGCCAAGAGACCCAGTACTTC	CASSMDSQETQYF
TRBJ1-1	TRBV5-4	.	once	TGTGCCAGCAGCTTGCCCCACACTGAAGCTTTCTTT	CASSLPHTEAFF
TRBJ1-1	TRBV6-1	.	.	TGTGCCAGCAGGGGGACATTTTTCGCTTTCTTT	CASRGTFFAFF
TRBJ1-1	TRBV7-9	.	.	TGTGCCAGCAGCTTTCACACTGAAGCTTTCTTT	CASSFHTEAFF
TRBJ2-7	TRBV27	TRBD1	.	TGTGCCAGCAGCCCCGCGCCCGTGGGACAGAGCTACGAGCAGTACTTC	CASSPAPVGQSYEQYF
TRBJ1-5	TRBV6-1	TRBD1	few	TGTGCCAGCAGTGCTTTGGGACAGGGAGGCCAGCCCCAGCATTTT	CASSALGQGGQPQHF
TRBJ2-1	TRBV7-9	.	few	TGTGCCAGCAGCTCCCCACAGGGCTCCTACAATGAGCAGTTCTTC	CASSSPQGSYNEQFF